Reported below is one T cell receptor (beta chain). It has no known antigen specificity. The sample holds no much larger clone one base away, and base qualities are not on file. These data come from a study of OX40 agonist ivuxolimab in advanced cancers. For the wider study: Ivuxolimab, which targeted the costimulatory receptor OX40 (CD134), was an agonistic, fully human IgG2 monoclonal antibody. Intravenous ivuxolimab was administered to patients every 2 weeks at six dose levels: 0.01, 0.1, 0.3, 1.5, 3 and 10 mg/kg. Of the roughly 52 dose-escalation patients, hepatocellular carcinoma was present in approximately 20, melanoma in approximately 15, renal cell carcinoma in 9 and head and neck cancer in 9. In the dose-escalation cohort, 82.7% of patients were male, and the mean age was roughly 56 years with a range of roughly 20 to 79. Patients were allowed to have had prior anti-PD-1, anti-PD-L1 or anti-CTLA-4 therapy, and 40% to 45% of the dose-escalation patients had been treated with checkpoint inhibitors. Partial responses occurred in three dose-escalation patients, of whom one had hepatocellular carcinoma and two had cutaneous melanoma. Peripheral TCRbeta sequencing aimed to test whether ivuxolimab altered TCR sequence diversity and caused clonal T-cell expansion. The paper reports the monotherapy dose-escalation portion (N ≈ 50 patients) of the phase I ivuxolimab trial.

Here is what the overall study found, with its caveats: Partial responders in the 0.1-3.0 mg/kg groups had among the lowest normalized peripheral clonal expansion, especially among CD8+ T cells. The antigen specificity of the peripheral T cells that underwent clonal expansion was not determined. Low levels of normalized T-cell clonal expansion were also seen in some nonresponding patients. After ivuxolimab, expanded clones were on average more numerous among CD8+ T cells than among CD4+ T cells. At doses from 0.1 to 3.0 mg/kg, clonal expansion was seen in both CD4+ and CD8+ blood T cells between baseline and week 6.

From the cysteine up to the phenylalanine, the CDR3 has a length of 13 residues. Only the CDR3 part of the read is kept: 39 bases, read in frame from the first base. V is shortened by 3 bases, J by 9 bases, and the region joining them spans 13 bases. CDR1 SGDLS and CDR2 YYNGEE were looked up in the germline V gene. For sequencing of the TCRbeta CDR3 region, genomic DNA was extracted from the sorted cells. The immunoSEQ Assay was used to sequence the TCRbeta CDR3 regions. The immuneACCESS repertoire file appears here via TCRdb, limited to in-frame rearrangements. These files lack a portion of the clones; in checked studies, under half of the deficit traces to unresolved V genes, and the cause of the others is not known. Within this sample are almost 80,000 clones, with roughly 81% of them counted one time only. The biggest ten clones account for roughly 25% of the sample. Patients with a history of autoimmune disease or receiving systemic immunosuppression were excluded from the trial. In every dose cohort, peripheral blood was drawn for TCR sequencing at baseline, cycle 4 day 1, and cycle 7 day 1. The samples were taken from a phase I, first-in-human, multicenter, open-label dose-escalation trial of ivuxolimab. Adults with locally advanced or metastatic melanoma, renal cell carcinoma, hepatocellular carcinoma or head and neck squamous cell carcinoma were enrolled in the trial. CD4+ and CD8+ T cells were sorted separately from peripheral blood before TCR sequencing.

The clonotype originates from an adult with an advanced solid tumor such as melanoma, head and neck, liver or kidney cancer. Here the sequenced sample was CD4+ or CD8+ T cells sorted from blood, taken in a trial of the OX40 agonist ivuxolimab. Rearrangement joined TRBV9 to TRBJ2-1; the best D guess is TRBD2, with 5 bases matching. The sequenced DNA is TGTGCCAGCAGCGCCGAACTAGGATCTGAGCAGTTCTTC. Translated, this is CASSAELGSEQFF.